A selection of T cell receptor beta chains follows, all from one sample in a study of blood T cell repertoires in COVID-19. Profiled with immunoSEQ multiplex PCR; TCRdb holds only in-frame clones, not every one. The sample has roughly 400,000 clones; around 90% are singletons. The sample comprised PBMCs or T cells enriched from blood (not recorded which). The receptor set was obtained from a woman between 40 and 50 years old with acute COVID-19. Each CDR3 is given with its conserved first and last residue. Fields, in order: J gene, V gene, D gene, clone size, CDR3 protein, CDR3 DNA. A D gene is named only where the DNA matches it firmly. Not every row has a clone size; where given, it reads once, few, many or a size class.

j_call: TRBJ1-1; v_call: TRBV2; d_call: TRBD1; clone_size: NA; cdr3_aa: CASRAPDRGHEAFF; cdr3_nt: TGTGCCAGCCGTGCCCCGGACAGGGGGCATGAAGCTTTCTTT
j_call: TRBJ1-3; v_call: TRBV3-1/TRBV3-2; d_call: NA; clone_size: NA; cdr3_aa: CASSPLRTAGNTIYF; cdr3_nt: TGTGCCAGCAGCCCCCTCCGGACAGCTGGAAACACCATATATTTT
j_call: TRBJ2-3; v_call: TRBV7-6; d_call: NA; clone_size: once; cdr3_aa: CASSPPPRGGLDTQYF; cdr3_nt: TGTGCCAGCAGCCCTCCCCCTAGGGGGGGGCTGGATACGCAGTATTTT
j_call: TRBJ2-7; v_call: TRBV5-1; d_call: NA; clone_size: NA; cdr3_aa: CASSTTGTGNYEQYF; cdr3_nt: TGCGCCAGCAGCACTACCGGGACTGGCAATTACGAGCAGTACTTC
j_call: TRBJ2-7; v_call: TRBV12-3/TRBV12-4; d_call: NA; clone_size: NA; cdr3_aa: CASRLKLNAEQYF; cdr3_nt: TGTGCCAGCAGGCTTAAACTGAACGCCGAGCAGTACTTC
j_call: TRBJ1-4; v_call: TRBV5-5; d_call: NA; clone_size: NA; cdr3_aa: CASSLASTVYNEKLFF; cdr3_nt: TGTGCCAGCAGCTTGGCCTCAACAGTATATAATGAAAAACTGTTTTTT
j_call: TRBJ1-1; v_call: TRBV7-9; d_call: NA; clone_size: NA; cdr3_aa: CASSLASEAFF; cdr3_nt: TGTGCCAGCAGCTTAGCCAGTGAAGCTTTCTTT
j_call: TRBJ1-4; v_call: TRBV20-1; d_call: NA; clone_size: NA; cdr3_aa: CSTPSVEKLFF; cdr3_nt: TGCAGTACACCCTCTGTGGAAAAACTGTTTTTT
j_call: TRBJ1-3; v_call: TRBV5-1; d_call: NA; clone_size: few; cdr3_aa: CASSFGNTIYF; cdr3_nt: TGCGCCAGCAGCTTCGGGAACACCATATATTTT
j_call: TRBJ2-1; v_call: TRBV7-9; d_call: NA; clone_size: NA; cdr3_aa: CASSLLQGPNEQFF; cdr3_nt: TGTGCCAGCAGCTTACTACAGGGCCCCAATGAGCAGTTCTTC
j_call: TRBJ2-1; v_call: TRBV6-1; d_call: NA; clone_size: NA; cdr3_aa: CASREERRGNEQFF; cdr3_nt: TGTGCCAGCAGGGAAGAGCGGAGGGGCAATGAGCAGTTCTTC
j_call: TRBJ1-5; v_call: TRBV12-3/TRBV12-4; d_call: NA; clone_size: NA; cdr3_aa: CASSLAAHQPQHF; cdr3_nt: TGTGCCAGCAGTTTGGCAGCGCATCAGCCCCAGCATTTT
j_call: TRBJ1-2; v_call: TRBV2; d_call: NA; clone_size: once; cdr3_aa: CASSASGNHGYTF; cdr3_nt: TGTGCCAGCAGTGCGTCGGGAAATCATGGCTACACCTTC
j_call: TRBJ2-3; v_call: TRBV7-2; d_call: TRBD2; clone_size: NA; cdr3_aa: CASSGLAGGETQYF; cdr3_nt: TGTGCCAGCAGCGGGCTAGCGGGGGGGGAGACGCAGTATTTT
j_call: TRBJ1-1; v_call: TRBV7-9; d_call: NA; clone_size: NA; cdr3_aa: CASSPEGGKPMNTEAFF; cdr3_nt: TGTGCCAGCAGCCCCGAGGGGGGGAAACCTATGAACACTGAAGCTTTCTTT
j_call: TRBJ1-2; v_call: TRBV18; d_call: NA; clone_size: few; cdr3_aa: CASSPKDGGFDGYTF; cdr3_nt: TGTGCCAGCTCACCAAAGGATGGGGGCTTCGATGGCTACACCTTC
j_call: TRBJ1-6; v_call: TRBV6-5; d_call: NA; clone_size: NA; cdr3_aa: CASSTGSYNSPLHF; cdr3_nt: TGTGCCAGCAGTACAGGGAGCTATAATTCACCCCTCCACTTT
j_call: TRBJ2-1; v_call: TRBV18; d_call: NA; clone_size: NA; cdr3_aa: CASSPRVGVEQFF; cdr3_nt: TGTGCCAGCTCACCACGCGTAGGGGTTGAGCAGTTCTTC
j_call: TRBJ1-4; v_call: TRBV5-5; d_call: NA; clone_size: few; cdr3_aa: CASSLDRATNEKLFF; cdr3_nt: TGTGCCAGCAGCTTGGATCGGGCAACTAATGAAAAACTGTTTTTT
j_call: TRBJ2-1; v_call: TRBV4-1; d_call: TRBD1; clone_size: NA; cdr3_aa: CASSQDPGQPYNEQFF; cdr3_nt: TGCGCCAGCAGCCAAGATCCGGGACAGCCTTACAATGAGCAGTTCTTC
j_call: TRBJ2-2; v_call: TRBV29-1; d_call: NA; clone_size: NA; cdr3_aa: CSVESVTGGGAGTGELFF; cdr3_nt: TGCAGCGTTGAAAGCGTCACTGGGGGGGGCGCGGGCACCGGGGAGCTGTTTTTT
j_call: TRBJ2-3; v_call: TRBV4-1; d_call: TRBD2; clone_size: NA; cdr3_aa: CASSQDLTSGATDTQYF; cdr3_nt: TGCGCCAGCAGCCAAGATTTAACTAGCGGGGCCACAGATACGCAGTATTTT
j_call: TRBJ1-6; v_call: TRBV25-1; d_call: TRBD1; clone_size: NA; cdr3_aa: CASSNFPGQIYNSPLHF; cdr3_nt: TGTGCCAGCAGTAATTTTCCGGGACAGATCTATAATTCACCCCTCCACTTT
j_call: TRBJ1-2; v_call: TRBV6-5; d_call: TRBD1; clone_size: NA; cdr3_aa: CASSYSFGTDYGYTF; cdr3_nt: TGTGCCAGCAGTTACTCCTTTGGGACAGACTATGGCTACACCTTC
j_call: TRBJ1-2; v_call: TRBV6-5; d_call: TRBD1; clone_size: NA; cdr3_aa: CASRGQRENGYTF; cdr3_nt: TGTGCCAGCAGGGGACAGAGAGAGAATGGCTACACCTTC
j_call: TRBJ1-5; v_call: TRBV12-3/TRBV12-4; d_call: TRBD1; clone_size: NA; cdr3_aa: CASSLGQGLWHF; cdr3_nt: TGTGCCAGCAGTCTCGGACAGGGCCTCTGGCATTTT
j_call: TRBJ1-1; v_call: TRBV5-8; d_call: TRBD1; clone_size: NA; cdr3_aa: CASSPGQGGNTEAFF; cdr3_nt: TGTGCCAGCAGCCCGGGACAGGGGGGGAACACTGAAGCTTTCTTT
j_call: TRBJ1-1; v_call: TRBV30; d_call: TRBD1; clone_size: NA; cdr3_aa: CACRPWTGGTEAFF; cdr3_nt: TGTGCCTGCAGGCCATGGACAGGGGGCACTGAAGCTTTCTTT
j_call: TRBJ2-1; v_call: TRBV30; d_call: TRBD1; clone_size: NA; cdr3_aa: CAWSFQGAGEQFF; cdr3_nt: TGTGCCTGGAGTTTCCAGGGGGCGGGAGAGCAGTTCTTC
j_call: TRBJ1-1; v_call: TRBV25-1; d_call: TRBD1; clone_size: NA; cdr3_aa: CASSEYGQGVNTEAFF; cdr3_nt: TGTGCCAGCAGTGAATATGGGCAGGGGGTGAACACTGAAGCTTTCTTT
j_call: TRBJ2-7; v_call: TRBV11-2; d_call: NA; clone_size: NA; cdr3_aa: CASSLDPARFYEQYF; cdr3_nt: TGTGCCAGCAGCTTAGACCCCGCCAGATTCTACGAGCAGTACTTC
j_call: TRBJ1-1; v_call: TRBV7-6; d_call: TRBD1; clone_size: once; cdr3_aa: CASSPGQANTEAFF; cdr3_nt: TGTGCCAGCAGCCCGGGACAGGCTAACACTGAAGCTTTCTTT
j_call: TRBJ1-2; v_call: TRBV7-9; d_call: TRBD1; clone_size: NA; cdr3_aa: CASSPDREIYGYTF; cdr3_nt: TGTGCCAGCAGCCCTGACAGGGAAATCTATGGCTACACCTTC
j_call: TRBJ1-2; v_call: TRBV12-3/TRBV12-4; d_call: TRBD1; clone_size: NA; cdr3_aa: CASTGTGDGYTF; cdr3_nt: TGTGCCAGTACCGGGACAGGTGATGGCTACACCTTC
j_call: TRBJ1-1; v_call: TRBV29-1; d_call: TRBD1; clone_size: NA; cdr3_aa: CSVLSGQANTEAFF; cdr3_nt: TGCAGCGTTCTATCCGGACAGGCTAACACTGAAGCTTTCTTT
j_call: TRBJ1-1; v_call: TRBV6-1; d_call: TRBD1; clone_size: NA; cdr3_aa: CASSEGVGGAWEAFF; cdr3_nt: TGTGCCAGCAGTGAAGGGGTAGGGGGCGCGTGGGAAGCTTTCTTT